This T cell receptor beta chain is drawn from a study of blood T cell repertoires in COVID-19 (dated by TCRdb to between 2020 and 2021). Looking at the study overall: The collaborator samples originated in the United States, Italy and Spain and spanned the acute and convalescent phases of COVID-19. Deeply sampled blood TCRbeta repertoires from subjects exposed to, actively infected with, or recovered from COVID-19 were included in the dataset. Where available, HLA class I and class II types were taken from metadata supplied by the sample provider and were not determined by assay-based typing. A freely available public database, intended as a resource for researchers studying the immune response to SARS-CoV-2, is where the repertoires were released. Sample metadata almost always included a de-identified subject ID, COVID-19 status, age in years and sex. The prospective study material was composed of cDNA or gDNA derived from T cells, B-cell-depleted T cells, or PBMCs. The samples were drawn from the first 160 participants of the ongoing ImmuneRACE study and from 1,254 subjects provided by 6 global collaborators.

TCRbeta CDR3 regions were amplified from genomic DNA using the immunoSEQ Assay, a bias-controlled multiplex PCR. As for how the authors treated the data: The number of nucleated cells in each sample was estimated by amplification of reference gene primers within the assay. To quantify the absolute abundance of each unique TCRbeta CDR3 rearrangement, sequence reads were collapsed and filtered. For each sample, productive Simpson clonality was calculated by taking the square root of Simpson's diversity index across productive rearrangements. Sourced from immuneACCESS, this table was stored by TCRdb with only in-frame sequences that have V and J called. A share of the clones is absent; for the studies checked, an unresolved V gene accounts for under half, and the remainder has no known explanation. The V and J calls and clone size were taken over from that table, and D and trimming were inferred from the DNA. In this sample the table shows fewer than 85,000 clones, roughly 85% of which occur a single time. Under 6% of the sample comes from the top ten.

What the research found in general, with its limitations: How much clinical and demographic metadata was included differed by source and by participant, and the metadata was provided uncurated.

The germline V end is reduced by 8 bases and the J end by 3 bases; junction bases left unmatched: 7. The CDR3 measures 13 amino acids from cysteine to phenylalanine. Left in the record is the CDR3 DNA by itself, 39 bases read in frame from the first base. CDR1 and CDR2, per the germline V gene, are SGHDT and YYEEEE. Of note for this clone: Its antigen specificity is not known. Qualities for individual bases were not recorded, and no much larger clone is one base off.

The collaborating institutions used their own protocols to collect whole blood in K2EDTA tubes. For TCRbeta analysis, collaborators shipped samples as frozen whole blood, isolated PBMCs, or DNA extracted from either of those sample types. This clonotype was obtained from a man aged 80 or over with acute or convalescent COVID-19. Sequencing was done on a sample of peripheral blood. This chain joins TRBV5-6 to TRBJ2-7; 8 bases in the middle match TRBD1. The CDR3 region: CASTRDRSYEQYF. The sequence in DNA is TGTGCCAGTACGCGGGACAGGAGCTACGAGCAGTACTTC.